This TCR beta chain was captured in a study of blood T cell repertoires in COVID-19. Only in-frame clones appear in the TCRdb table, and some are missing; sequencing was by immunoSEQ multiplex PCR. The sample lists roughly 99,000 clones; roughly 84% were seen once. Germline V gene sequence: CDR1 SGHNT, CDR2 YYREEE (reference sequence). J was trimmed by 3 bases and V by 4 bases; bases with no gene match: 8. The CDR3 sequence is 16 residues long. This clone appeared a single time. The genes are TRBV5-4 and TRBJ2-3; TRBD2 aligns across 10 bases. The clonotype originates from a human donor in a cohort sampled during active COVID-19. The sequenced sample was peripheral blood. CDR3 sequence: CASSILAGDLTDTQYF. CDR3 bases: TGTGCCAGCAGCATCCTAGCGGGAGATCTGACAGATACGCAGTATTTT. The entire variable domain, with the rest obtained from reference TRBV5-4 and TRBJ2-3, is as follows: ETGVTQSPTHLIKTRGQQVTLRCSSQSGHNTVSWYQQALGQGPQFIFQYYREEENGRGNFPPRFSGLQFPNYSSELNVNALELDDSALYLCASSILAGDLTDTQYFGPGTRLTVL.